This TCR beta chain was obtained from a study of cytomegalovirus exposure and HLA in healthy donors. Researchers ran the PCR with 60 Vbeta and 13 Jbeta primers. Only in-frame clones appear in the TCRdb table, and some are missing; sequencing was by immunoSEQ multiplex PCR. The sample yields about 200,000 clones, 70% to 80% seen once. Findings and caveats of the study: According to the study, 180 or so TCR beta chains were cytomegalovirus-associated. Within an earlier analysis, most TCR beta V segments proved productive either about 87% or about 30% of the time. Reportedly, TCR beta sequences accurately predicted HLA-A and HLA-B alleles in most subjects. A later analysis reportedly found fewer N-insertions in an Asian-associated ancestry cluster than the approximately 660-donor mean.

CDR1 and CDR2 (germline): SGHVS, FQNEAQ. Trimming pared 4 bases from V and 4 bases from J, leaving 13 bases between. This CDR3 has 14 amino acids. Points on this clone: Its target is not known.

The chain carries TRBV7-8 and TRBJ1-2; possible D gene TRBD1, 6 bases. The specimen sequenced was PBMCs. The TCR originated in a woman aged 25 to 45 in good health and CMV-seropositive. CDR3 nucleotide sequence: TGTGCCAGCAGCTCGAAGGGGGGGTCCTATGGCTACACCTTC. This sequence encodes CASSSKGGSYGYTF.